The 20 T cell receptor beta chains in this list originate from one sample, sequenced in a study of cytomegalovirus exposure and HLA in healthy donors. Researchers ran the PCR with 60 Vbeta and 13 Jbeta primers. TCRdb's table, derived via immunoSEQ multiplex PCR, lists solely in-frame clones and lacks some. This sample has 75,000 to 90,000 clones, with 78% found just once. Material for sequencing was PBMCs. These receptors were collected from a woman aged 40-49 years in good health and CMV-seropositive.

The chain couples TRBV6-1 to TRBJ2-2, with 15 bases aligning to TRBD2. Looked up from germline, CDR1 is MNHNS and CDR2 is SASEGT. The V segment lost 11 bases and the J segment 3 bases; nucleotides outside the gene matches: 4. The length of the CDR3 is 15 residues. CDR3 in amino acids: CAGWTSGGDTGELFF. The CDR3 DNA follows: TGTGCCGGCTGGACTAGCGGGGGGGACACCGGGGAGCTGTTTTTT.

The V call is TRBV7-2, the J call TRBJ2-5; possibly TRBD2 for D (6 bases). Trimming stripped 4 bases from V and 1 base from J, with 16 bases between. The CDR3 is made up of 16 amino acids. Germline loops: CDR1 SGHTA, CDR2 FQGNSA. Here the CDR3 reads CASSWSSVSGQETQYF. Written as DNA, the CDR3 is TGTGCCAGCAGCTGGTCGAGTGTTAGCGGCCAAGAGACCCAGTACTTC.

This clone was recorded only once. The V gene is TRBV28, the J gene TRBJ1-5; D is perhaps TRBD1 (5 bases). Per germline, CDR1 MDHEN and CDR2 SYDVKM. Trimming took 5 bases from V and 3 from J, leaving 14 bases between them. The CDR3 totals 15 residues. CDR3 in amino acids: CASSPHGGDNQPQHF. DNA for the CDR3: TGTGCCAGCAGTCCACATGGAGGGGACAATCAGCCCCAGCATTTT.

As to this clone: Germline is not matched at one junction end, which may reflect a read error. The identical CDR3 is also encoded by other nucleotide sequences in the sample. This sequence joins TRBV29-1 and TRBJ2-6; weak D call: TRBD1 (6 bases). The CDR3 spans 16 residues. The germline gives CDR1 SQVTM, CDR2 ANQGSEA. CDR3 protein: CSVLDRSPSGANVLTF. In DNA form, the CDR3 reads TGCAGCGTTCTTGACAGGTCTCCTTCTGGGGCCAACGTCCTTACTTTC. Filled out from reference TRBV29-1 and TRBJ2-6, the complete variable domain reads SAVISQKPSRDICQRGTSLTIQCQVDSQVTMMFWYRQQPGQSLTLIATANQGSEATYESGFVIDKFPISRPNLTFSTLTVSNMSPEDSSIYLCSVLDRSPSGANVLTFGAGSRLTVL.

The chain carries TRBV29-1 and TRBJ2-3, with D perhaps TRBD1 (6 bases). V shed 5 bases and J shed 5 bases, with 8 bases lying between them. This CDR3 comprises 11 residues. CDR1 and CDR2 (germline): SQVTM, ANQGSEA. DNA of the CDR3: TGCAGCGTTCTCAGGGGAGATACGCAGTATTTT. Translation gives CSVLRGDTQYF.

This clone appeared once. The chain carries TRBV4-3 and TRBJ1-1, with TRBD1 matching 10 bases. V was clipped by 4 bases and J by 0 bases; unmatched bases: 8. The CDR3 runs to 17 residues. CDR1 is LGHNA, CDR2 YSLEER, per germline. The CDR3 DNA reads as TGCGCCAGCAGCCCTTCGGACAGGGGGACCATGAACACTGAAGCTTTCTTT. The encoded protein is CASSPSDRGTMNTEAFF.

This sequence joins TRBV6-5 and TRBJ2-3, with D maybe TRBD2 (7 bases). CDR3 length equals 15 residues. CDR1 MNHEY and CDR2 SVGAGI come from the germline V gene. V lost 6 bases to trimming and J lost 2 bases, with 15 bases between them. DNA for the CDR3: TGTGCCAGCAGATTGGGGGGGGGCCACACAGATACGCAGTATTTT. Its translation is CASRLGGGHTDTQYF.

The chain joins TRBV29-1 to TRBJ2-5; perhaps TRBD2 as D (5 bases). The length of the CDR3 is 13 residues. The germline V and J ends were trimmed by 3 bases and 5 bases, with 13 bases remaining between them. CDR1 SQVTM and CDR2 ANQGSEA come from the germline V gene. The CDR3 protein is CSVDWSRGETQYF. CDR3 DNA: TGCAGCGTTGATTGGTCCCGAGGGGAGACCCAGTACTTC.

This chain links TRBV7-2 with TRBJ1-5, with a tentative D call TRBD1 (6 bases). Germline-derived CDR1 and CDR2 are SGHTA and FQGNSA. V lost 3 bases and J 7 bases, leaving 19 bases between the germline ends. The CDR3 runs 16 residues. The CDR3, as DNA: TGTGCCAGCAGCTTGGGTGGGACAATCTTCGGGCAGCCCCAGCATTTT. The encoded protein is CASSLGGTIFGQPQHF. Based on the CDR3 plus reference TRBV7-2 and TRBJ1-5, the full variable domain is GAGVSQSPSNKVTEKGKDVELRCDPISGHTALYWYRQSLGQGLEFLIYFQGNSAPDKSGLPSDRFSAERTGGSVSTLTIQRTQQEDSAVYLCASSLGGTIFGQPQHFGDGTRLSIL.

The V and J genes are TRBV5-1 and TRBJ1-1, with D hard to call. CDR1 and CDR2 (germline): SGHRS, YFSETQ. CDR3 length: 15 residues. V gave up 4 bases and J gave up 0 bases, with 13 bases separating them. CDR3 amino acids: CASSTRRELNTEAFF. The DNA for the CDR3 is TGCGCCAGCAGCACTCGACGGGAGTTGAACACTGAAGCTTTCTTT. Complete variable domain (other parts from reference TRBV5-1 and TRBJ1-1): KAGVTQTPRYLIKTRGQQVTLSCSPISGHRSVSWYQQTPGQGLQFLFEYFSETQRNKGNFPGRFSGRQFSNSRSEMNVSTLELGDSALYLCASSTRRELNTEAFFGQGTRLTVV.

V is TRBV7-2 and J is TRBJ2-1; 9 bases align to TRBD2. Losses at the gene ends were 1 base for V and 7 bases for J; bases not matched to a gene: 5. The CDR3 is 15 amino acids. Germline CDR1 reads SGHTA; CDR2 reads FQGNSA. This chain's CDR3 is CASSLDLAGRNEQFF. The CDR3 DNA reads as TGTGCCAGCAGCTTAGACCTAGCGGGGCGGAATGAGCAGTTCTTC.

The chain links TRBV7-2 to TRBJ2-5; 14 nucleotides align to TRBD2. The CDR3 is made up of 16 amino acids. The germline V gene has CDR1 SGHTA and CDR2 FQGNSA. The V segment lost 3 bases and the J segment 4 bases; nucleotides outside the gene matches: 4. For the CDR3, the DNA is TGTGCCAGCAGCTTGACTAGCGGGGGGGCTGGAGAGACCCAGTACTTC. Translating it yields CASSLTSGGAGETQYF. Based on the CDR3 plus reference TRBV7-2 and TRBJ2-5, the full variable domain is GAGVSQSPSNKVTEKGKDVELRCDPISGHTALYWYRQSLGQGLEFLIYFQGNSAPDKSGLPSDRFSAERTGGSVSTLTIQRTQQEDSAVYLCASSLTSGGAGETQYFGPGTRLLVL.

V and J are TRBV5-8 and TRBJ2-6, with D tentatively TRBD2 (5 bases). This CDR3 spans 16 amino acids. V was cut by 0 bases and J by 2 bases, with 9 bases left in between. Per the germline V gene, CDR1 is SGHTS and CDR2 is YDEGEE. In DNA form, the CDR3 reads TGTGCCAGCAGCTTGGTGTTCGGGGCTGGGGCCAACGTCCTGACTTTC. Translation: CASSLVFGAGANVLTF.

The rearrangement joins TRBV5-1 to TRBJ1-4; the match to TRBD1 covers 8 bases. CDR1 and CDR2 (germline): SGHRS, YFSETQ. V lost 7 bases and J lost 5; bases outside the gene matches: 10. The CDR3 runs 15 residues. The CDR3 loop reads CASHAGQGENEKLFF. As DNA, the CDR3 is TGCGCCAGCCATGCAGGACAGGGCGAAAATGAAAAACTGTTTTTT.

This clone has only one observation. The V call is TRBV19, the J call TRBJ1-5, with D perhaps TRBD1 (5 bases). From germline, CDR1 is LNHDA and CDR2 SQIVND (reference sequence). Trimming took off 2 bases at V and 8 bases at J, with 19 bases between the two ends. There are 16 residues in the CDR3. The CDR3, as DNA: TGTGCCAGTAGTATAAGCAAGGGGCAGGATTGGAAGCCCCAGCATTTT. It codes for CASSISKGQDWKPQHF.

This rearrangement joins TRBV9 to TRBJ1-4, with D possibly matching TRBD1 (6 bases). This CDR3 spans 17 amino acids. Germline V gives CDR1 SGDLS, CDR2 YYNGEE. The ends were cut back, 2 bases at V and 0 bases at J, with 14 bases in the middle. DNA of the CDR3: TGTGCCAGCAGCGTGAACCCGCCAGGGGCAACTAATGAAAAACTGTTTTTT. Translation gives CASSVNPPGATNEKLFF.

This chain links TRBV5-1 with TRBJ1-3; D not certain. The CDR3 is 14 residues long. CDR1 SGHRS and CDR2 YFSETQ come from the germline V gene. V lost 0 bases to trimming and J lost 9 bases, with 13 bases between them. The CDR3 protein is CASSLESSQRTIYF. The CDR3 DNA reads TGCGCCAGCAGCTTGGAGTCTTCTCAGCGCACCATATATTTT.

The rearrangement links TRBV19 to TRBJ1-5, with TRBD1 matching 11 bases. J lost 6 bases, V lost 9 bases, and 7 bases had no gene match. Per germline, CDR1 LNHDA and CDR2 SQIVND (reference sequence). CDR3 size: 14 residues. The CDR3 nucleotides read TGTGCCAGCACCGGGACAGGGGGTTTTCAGCCCCAGCATTTT. The encoded protein is CASTGTGGFQPQHF. Variable domain in full (rest from reference TRBV19 and TRBJ1-5): DGGITQSPKYLFRKEGQNVTLSCEQNLNHDAMYWYRQDPGQGLRLIYYSQIVNDFQKGDIAEGYSVSREKKESFPLTVTSAQKNPTAFYLCASTGTGGFQPQHFGDGTRLSIL.

The chain couples TRBV6-1 to TRBJ1-5, with D perhaps TRBD1 (6 bases). V lost 0 bases to trimming and J lost 2 bases, with 14 bases between them. CDR1 is MNHNS and CDR2 is SASEGT in the germline V gene. The CDR3 extends over 17 amino acids. DNA of the CDR3: TGTGCCAGCAGTGAAGCCCTGGGACACGGGGGCAATCAGCCCCAGCATTTT. Translation gives CASSEALGHGGNQPQHF.

This chain connects TRBV9 to TRBJ2-5; the match to TRBD1 covers 8 bases. Trimming removed 0 bases from V and 1 base from J; junction bases left unmatched: 11. The CDR3 spans 18 residues. The germline V gene has CDR1 SGDLS and CDR2 YYNGEE. CDR3 in amino acids: CASSVGQGAVQSQETQYF. DNA for the CDR3: TGTGCCAGCAGCGTAGGCCAGGGGGCAGTCCAATCCCAAGAGACCCAGTACTTC.